Presented here are 6 T cell receptor beta chains from one specimen sequenced in a study of CD4 T cells in relation to SARS-CoV-2 and coronaviruses. Assay: immunoSEQ multiplex PCR; the TCRdb copy retains only in-frame clones and omits some. Of 38,000 or so clones listed, roughly 73% are singletons. These receptors have no known antigen. The material sequenced was memory CD4+ T cells from PBMCs, cultured in vitro. The receptors were sampled from an adult with COVID-19.

A single count supports this clone. The chain is built from TRBV4-2 and TRBJ1-6; no clear D. Germline V gene data show CDR1 as LGHNA and CDR2 as YNFKEQ. Trimming cost V 4 bases and J 5 bases, with 9 bases left between them. This CDR3 has 14 residues. CDR3 loop: CASSRSLDNSPLHF. The CDR3 region has the DNA TGTGCCAGCAGCCGTAGTCTGGATAATTCACCCCTCCACTTT.

This rearrangement joins TRBV5-6 to TRBJ1-5, with D uncertain. CDR3 length equals 14 residues. With 2 bases removed from V and 4 bases from J, the gap between germline ends came to 10 bases. Germline CDR1 is SGHDT and CDR2 is YYEEEE. The CDR3 region is CASSLGDLNQPQHF. The CDR3 bases are TGTGCCAGCAGCTTAGGCGATTTGAATCAGCCCCAGCATTTT. Full variable domain (rest looked up from reference TRBV5-6 and TRBJ1-5): DAGVTQSPTHLIKTRGQQVTLRCSPKSGHDTVSWYQQALGQGPQFIFQYYEEEERQRGNFPDRFSGHQFPNYSSELNVNALLLGDSALYLCASSLGDLNQPQHFGDGTRLSIL.

This rearrangement joins TRBV14 to TRBJ2-7; 7 nucleotides agree with TRBD2. Germline V gives CDR1 SGHDN, CDR2 FVKESK. The CDR3 length is 15 residues. V gave up 0 bases and J gave up 0 bases; unmatched junction bases: 2. The CDR3 is CASSQDGGSSYEQYF. Here the CDR3 DNA reads TGTGCCAGCAGCCAAGACGGCGGGAGCTCCTACGAGCAGTACTTC.

The gene calls are TRBV5-8 and TRBJ2-2; a weak D match, TRBD2 (5 bases). This CDR3 is 15 amino acids long. Trimming took 2 bases from V and 5 from J, leaving 13 bases between them. Germline CDR1 reads SGHTS; CDR2 reads YDEGEE. Here the CDR3 DNA reads TGTGCCAGCAGCTTCGGGGAGTACGGGACCGGGGAGCTGTTTTTT. This encodes CASSFGEYGTGELFF.

This clone showed up just once. The V call is TRBV5-8, the J call TRBJ1-5; D uncertain. Germline CDR1 SGHTS, CDR2 YDEGEE. Trimming removed 1 base at V and 2 bases at J, with 7 bases between. The CDR3 is made up of 14 amino acids. CDR3 amino acids: CASSLIRGNQPQHF. The CDR3 bases are TGTGCCAGCAGCTTGATCAGAGGCAATCAGCCCCAGCATTTT.

The chain carries TRBV24-1 and TRBJ2-3; TRBD1 agrees at 12 bases. Losses at the gene ends were 9 bases for V and 1 base for J; bases not matched to a gene: 10. Germline CDR1 is KGHDR and CDR2 is SFDVKD. The CDR3 is made up of 17 amino acids. The CDR3 sequence is CATSGTGGAGRTDTQYF. The CDR3 region has the DNA TGTGCCACCTCAGGGACAGGGGGCGCGGGGCGCACAGATACGCAGTATTTT.